This entry describes one T cell receptor beta chain. Trimming removed 0 bases from V and 1 base from J; junction bases left unmatched: 0. The CDR3 sequence is 14 residues long. Germline V gene lookup returns CDR1 SGDLS and CDR2 YYNGEE. The table came from immunoSEQ multiplex PCR; TCRdb's copy has only in-frame clones and leaves some out. The sample shows 60,000 to 75,000 clones, 79% of them seen only once. These data are taken from a study of blood T cell repertoires in COVID-19. This TCR was sampled from a man in his sixties with active or convalescent COVID-19. Material: peripheral blood. The chain joins TRBV9 to TRBJ2-5, with TRBD2 identical over 7 bases. CDR3 DNA: TGTGCCAGCAGCGTAGCGGGAGGCCAAGAGACCCAGTACTTC. Encoded protein: CASSVAGGQETQYF. Combining the CDR3 with reference TRBV9 and TRBJ2-5 gives the whole variable domain DSGVTQTPKHLITATGQRVTLRCSPRSGDLSVYWYQQSLDQGLQFLIQYYNGEERAKGNILERFSAQQFPDLHSELNLSSLELGDSALYFCASSVAGGQETQYFGPGTRLLVL.